This record looks at one T cell receptor (beta chain) sequence and its context. Produced via immunoSEQ multiplex PCR; TCRdb's table is partial and in-frame only. Of over 200,000 clones in the sample, about 94% are singletons; the top ten hold around 1.7%. This sample is drawn from a study of T cell responses to AZD1222 COVID-19 vaccine. This CDR3 region has 12 residues. Germline loops: CDR1 SGHTA, CDR2 FQGTGA. Trimming pared 3 bases from V and 5 bases from J, leaving 4 bases between. The genes are TRBV7-3 and TRBJ2-2; the D is unclear. The source was peripheral blood, collected 28 days after the second dose of the MenACWY control vaccine. The receptor's source is an adult who received the MenACWY meningococcal vaccine as a control. The CDR3 nucleotides are TGTGCCAGCAGCTTGGGGACCGGGGAGCTGTTTTTT. This sequence encodes CASSLGTGELFF.